Each of the 24 T cell receptor beta chains below was sequenced from the same sample in a study of cytotoxic CD8 clonotypes in ibrutinib-treated CLL. Using immunoSEQ multiplex PCR, the repertoire was profiled, and TCRdb retains in-frame clones only, with some absent. The sample consists of 150,000 to 200,000 clones, roughly 88% of them appearing once. Sequenced material: PBMCs, taken at disease progression, from a patient treated with ibrutinib. These receptors were obtained from a human donor with chronic lymphocytic leukemia.

The genes are TRBV2 and TRBJ2-3, with 7 nucleotides matching TRBD2. The V gene's germline CDR1 is SNHLY and CDR2 FYNNEI. The trim removed 5 bases at V and 1 base at J, leaving 3 bases unmatched. The CDR3 sequence is 14 residues long. CDR3 bases: TGTGCCAGCAGTTTTGGGGGGGGCACAGATACGCAGTATTTT. Its translation is CASSFGGGTDTQYF. The complete variable domain, with remaining parts taken from reference TRBV2 and TRBJ2-3, reads EPEVTQTPSHQVTQMGQEVILRCVPISNHLYFYWYRQILGQKVEFLVSFYNNEISEKSEIFDDQFSVERPDGSNFTLKIRSTKLEDSAMYFCASSFGGGTDTQYFGPGTRLTVL.

This chain links TRBV18 with TRBJ2-3; no clear D gene. Germline CDR1 KGHSH, CDR2 LQKENI. Trimming removed 11 bases from V and 0 bases from J, with 18 bases in between. The CDR3 totals 15 residues. The CDR3 reads CAASELRLSTDTQYF. DNA of the CDR3: TGTGCCGCATCCGAGCTCCGTCTTAGCACAGATACGCAGTATTTT.

V usage is TRBV4-1 and J usage is TRBJ2-7, with D hard to call. The germline V gene encodes CDR1 MGHRA and CDR2 YSYEKL. The length of the CDR3 is 13 residues. The germline V and J ends were trimmed by 1 base and 3 bases, with 7 bases remaining between them. The CDR3 here is CASSQGALYEQYF. The CDR3, as DNA: TGCGCCAGCAGCCAAGGGGCCCTCTACGAGCAGTACTTC.

This chain connects TRBV4-1 to TRBJ2-5; TRBD1 might be the D (5 bases). This CDR3 has 14 amino acids. Germline-derived CDR1 and CDR2 are MGHRA and YSYEKL. The V gene lost 4 bases and the J gene lost 1 base, with 10 bases spanning the gap. The CDR3 nucleotides are TGCGCCAGCAGCCTAGCTAGGGGCCAAGAGACCCAGTACTTC. Residues: CASSLARGQETQYF.

This clone appeared a single time. The gene calls are TRBV15 and TRBJ1-1; perhaps TRBD1 as D (5 bases). Trimming removed 1 base from V and 1 base from J, with 10 bases in between. This CDR3 comprises 15 residues. Per the germline V gene, CDR1 is LNHNV and CDR2 is YYDKDF (reference sequence). CDR3 sequence reads: CATSRVAGSNTEAFF. For the CDR3, the DNA is TGTGCCACCAGCAGAGTAGCAGGGTCGAACACTGAAGCTTTCTTT. The full variable domain, its missing parts supplied by reference TRBV15 and TRBJ1-1, is DAMVIQNPRYQVTQFGKPVTLSCSQTLNHNVMYWYQQKSSQAPKLLFHYYDKDFNNEADTPDNFQSRRPNTSFCFLDIRSPGLGDTAMYLCATSRVAGSNTEAFFGQGTRLTVV.

This chain connects TRBV19 to TRBJ2-7; 11 nucleotides line up with TRBD2. The CDR3 is made up of 16 amino acids. The V segment lost 3 bases and the J segment 3 bases; nucleotides outside the gene matches: 7. The germline CDR1 and CDR2 sequences are LNHDA and SQIVND (reference sequence). CDR3 residues: CASSMSLAGGFYEQYF. CDR3 bases: TGTGCCAGTAGTATGAGTCTAGCGGGAGGTTTCTACGAGCAGTACTTC.

V and J are TRBV27 and TRBJ2-6; D unresolved. The V gene lost 8 bases and the J gene lost 1 base, with 6 bases spanning the gap. The germline CDR1 and CDR2 sequences are MNHEY and SMNVEV (reference sequence). This CDR3 comprises 13 residues. The chain's CDR3 is CASGLSGANVLTF. The CDR3 nucleotides read TGTGCCAGCGGCCTGTCTGGGGCCAACGTCCTGACTTTC.

This chain connects TRBV5-6 to TRBJ2-4; a weak D match, TRBD2 (6 bases). The germline CDR1 and CDR2 sequences are SGHDT and YYEEEE. V was shortened by 4 bases and J by 6 bases, with 11 bases between the two germline ends. CDR3 length: 13 residues. CDR3 region: CASSLGGGNIQYF. The CDR3 DNA reads as TGTGCCAGCAGCCTGGGGGGAGGAAACATTCAGTACTTC.

The chain combines TRBV5-1 with TRBJ2-6, with D perhaps TRBD1 (5 bases). V was pared by 4 bases and J by 0 bases, with 17 bases between. The CDR3 is made up of 18 amino acids. Germline CDR1 reads SGHRS; CDR2 reads YFSETQ. The CDR3 sequence: CASSPRQGRYSGANVLTF. CDR3 DNA sequence: TGCGCCAGCAGCCCTAGGCAGGGAAGATACTCTGGGGCCAACGTCCTGACTTTC.

This chain connects TRBV6-5 to TRBJ1-1; D unresolved. This CDR3 has 15 residues. Germline V gene lookup returns CDR1 MNHEY and CDR2 SVGAGI. V was trimmed by 5 bases and J by 4 bases, leaving 17 bases between them. For the CDR3, the DNA is TGTGCCAGCAGTAGAGGCAAAAAAGCGTCCACTGAAGCTTTCTTT. Translation gives CASSRGKKASTEAFF.

This chain uses TRBV4-1 with TRBJ1-5; D is unresolved. Germline V CDR1 and CDR2: MGHRA, YSYEKL. The V gene lost 2 bases and the J gene lost 4 bases, with 12 bases spanning the gap. This CDR3 region has 15 residues. This CDR3 is CASSQIWEGNQPQHF. CDR3 coding DNA: TGCGCCAGCAGCCAAATTTGGGAAGGAAATCAGCCCCAGCATTTT.

The chain has TRBV5-1 and TRBJ1-1, with D tentatively TRBD1 (6 bases). Germline values: CDR1 SGHRS, CDR2 YFSETQ. The CDR3 sequence is 13 residues long. The germline V and J ends were trimmed by 4 bases and 5 bases, with 12 bases remaining between them. DNA for the CDR3: TGCGCCAGCAGCGCCCGTCAGGGGACTGAAGCTTTCTTT. Translating it yields CASSARQGTEAFF.

The chain couples TRBV19 to TRBJ2-4; 12 bases match TRBD2. With V trimmed by 4 bases and J by 5 bases, 3 bases remained unmatched. Germline loops: CDR1 LNHDA, CDR2 SQIVND (reference sequence). The CDR3 totals 15 residues. Written as DNA, the CDR3 is TGTGCCAGTAGTACGCTAGCGGGAGGGGAAAACATTCAGTACTTC. Translating gives CASSTLAGGENIQYF. Full variable domain (missing parts from reference TRBV19 and TRBJ2-4): DGGITQSPKYLFRKEGQNVTLSCEQNLNHDAMYWYRQDPGQGLRLIYYSQIVNDFQKGDIAEGYSVSREKKESFPLTVTSAQKNPTAFYLCASSTLAGGENIQYFGAGTRLSVL.

In this sample, this clone turned up a few times. The gene calls are TRBV6-1 and TRBJ2-1; TRBD2 matches 10 bases. CDR1 is MNHNS, CDR2 SASEGT, per germline. The CDR3 is 17 residues long. The V gene end was trimmed by 4 bases and the J gene end by 1 base; junction bases not matched to a gene: 7. The CDR3 nucleotides are TGTGCCAGCAGTGTCCCTAGCGGGAGTTTATCCTACAATGAGCAGTTCTTC. Translation: CASSVPSGSLSYNEQFF.

The table lists this clone with a few counts. This sequence joins TRBV6-1 and TRBJ2-7; the D gene could be TRBD1 or TRBD2 (5 bases each). Germline values: CDR1 MNHNS, CDR2 SASEGT. The length of the CDR3 is 14 residues. Trimming pared 8 bases from V and 1 base from J, leaving 15 bases between. Here the CDR3 reads CASHLGRGSYEQYF. In DNA form, the CDR3 reads TGTGCCAGCCACCTGGGACGGGGATCCTACGAGCAGTACTTC.

The chain has TRBV4-2 and TRBJ1-1; 8 bases agree with TRBD1. Germline lookup yields CDR1 LGHNA and CDR2 YNFKEQ. V trimming: 2 bases; J trimming: 6 bases; junction bases outside the gene matches: 14. The CDR3 is made up of 17 amino acids. For the CDR3, the DNA is TGTGCCAGCAGCCAAAGGAAGACAGGGGACCTCAATTCTGAAGCTTTCTTT. As protein: CASSQRKTGDLNSEAFF.

The chain links TRBV9 to TRBJ2-1; 13 nucleotides align to TRBD2. J was trimmed by 3 bases and V by 4 bases; bases with no gene match: 7. The CDR3 has 17 residues. CDR1 is SGDLS, CDR2 YYNGEE, per germline. This CDR3 reads CASSPFGLAGVYNEQFF. The CDR3 bases are TGTGCCAGCAGCCCCTTTGGACTAGCGGGAGTCTACAATGAGCAGTTCTTC.

This clone was seen many times. The chain uses TRBV5-1 and TRBJ2-7; D gene unclear. Germline assignment: CDR1 SGHRS and CDR2 YFSETQ. CDR3 size: 14 residues. V lost 0 bases and J 0 bases, leaving 7 bases between the germline ends. In DNA form, the CDR3 reads TGCGCCAGCAGCTTGGGGCACAGCTCCTACGAGCAGTACTTC. It is translated as CASSLGHSSYEQYF.

This chain connects TRBV11-3 to TRBJ2-1; 7 nucleotides agree with TRBD2. The V and J ends lost 5 bases and 3 bases, in that order; junction bases with no gene match: 10. The germline gives CDR1 SGHNT, CDR2 YENEEA. CDR3 length: 16 residues. In DNA, the CDR3 is TGTGCCAGCAGCCCTCAGCTAGCGGTTTTCTACAATGAGCAGTTCTTC. As protein: CASSPQLAVFYNEQFF.

The gene calls are TRBV5-8 and TRBJ2-1, with D perhaps TRBD2 (6 bases). V lost 0 bases, J lost 0 bases, and 7 bases lay in between. Germline assignment: CDR1 SGHTS and CDR2 YDEGEE. The CDR3 is made up of 15 amino acids. The CDR3 protein is CASSLGTISYNEQFF. The CDR3 DNA sequence: TGTGCCAGCAGCTTGGGGACTATCTCCTACAATGAGCAGTTCTTC.

The CDR3 here is CASSQVVGTSRNEQFF. Written as DNA, the CDR3 is TGTGCCAGCAGCCAAGTTGTGGGGACGAGTCGCAATGAGCAGTTCTTC. The chain carries TRBV4-2 and TRBJ2-1; the D gene could be TRBD1 or TRBD2 (5 bases each). V was shortened by 1 base and J by 6 bases, with 16 bases between the two germline ends. CDR1 is LGHNA, CDR2 YNFKEQ, per germline. This CDR3 is built from 16 residues.

The gene calls are TRBV19 and TRBJ2-2; D gene unclear. From germline, CDR1 is LNHDA and CDR2 SQIVND (reference sequence). Trimming cost V 7 bases and J 1 base, with 16 bases left between them. This CDR3 region has 16 residues. The CDR3 DNA is TGTGCCAGTATGAAAGATGAGACATTGAACACCGGGGAGCTGTTTTTT. It encodes CASMKDETLNTGELFF.

The genes are TRBV7-9 and TRBJ1-1; D uncertain. Germline CDR1 reads SEHNR; CDR2 reads FQNEAQ (reference sequence). The CDR3 has 14 residues. V dropped 6 bases and J dropped 0 bases, with 11 bases sitting between them. The CDR3 nucleotides are TGTGCCAGCAGATACGCTACAGTGAACACTGAAGCTTTCTTT. This sequence encodes CASRYATVNTEAFF.

The gene calls are TRBV9 and TRBJ2-1; D unresolved. There are 13 residues in the CDR3. CDR1 and CDR2 (germline): SGDLS, YYNGEE. V lost 1 base, J lost 4 bases, and 6 bases lay in between. CDR3 nucleotide sequence: TGTGCCAGCAGCGTAACCCCGTACAATGAGCAGTTCTTC. It specifies CASSVTPYNEQFF.